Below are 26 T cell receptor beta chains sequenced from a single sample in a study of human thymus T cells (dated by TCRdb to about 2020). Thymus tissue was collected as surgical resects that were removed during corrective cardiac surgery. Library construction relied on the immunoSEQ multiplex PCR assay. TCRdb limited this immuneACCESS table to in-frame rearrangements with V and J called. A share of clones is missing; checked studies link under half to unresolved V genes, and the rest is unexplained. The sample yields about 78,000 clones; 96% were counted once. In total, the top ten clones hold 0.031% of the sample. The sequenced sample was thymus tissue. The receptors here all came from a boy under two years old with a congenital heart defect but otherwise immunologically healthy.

CDR3 sequence: CASGDRTRRKKLFF. In DNA, the CDR3 is TGTGCCAGCGGGGATCGGACAAGGAGGAAAAAACTGTTTTTT. The rearrangement links TRBV6-1 to TRBJ1-4, with D possibly TRBD1 on 5 matching bases. The CDR3 length is 14 residues. Trimming removed 8 bases from V and 9 bases from J, with 19 bases in between. CDR1 MNHNS and CDR2 SASEGT come from the germline V gene.

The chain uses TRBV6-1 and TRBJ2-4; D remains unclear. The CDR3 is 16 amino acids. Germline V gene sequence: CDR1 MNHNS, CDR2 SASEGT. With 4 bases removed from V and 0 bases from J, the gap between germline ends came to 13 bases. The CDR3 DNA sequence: TGTGCCAGCAGTGGGTGGAGCACCTTAGCCAAAAACATTCAGTACTTC. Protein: CASSGWSTLAKNIQYF.

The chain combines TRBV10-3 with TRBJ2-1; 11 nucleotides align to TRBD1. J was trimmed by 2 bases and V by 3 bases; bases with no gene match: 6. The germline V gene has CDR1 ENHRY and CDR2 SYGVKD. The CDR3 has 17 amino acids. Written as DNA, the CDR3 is TGTGCCATCAGTGAAAAACCGGGACAGGGGGCCTACAATGAGCAGTTCTTC. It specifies CAISEKPGQGAYNEQFF.

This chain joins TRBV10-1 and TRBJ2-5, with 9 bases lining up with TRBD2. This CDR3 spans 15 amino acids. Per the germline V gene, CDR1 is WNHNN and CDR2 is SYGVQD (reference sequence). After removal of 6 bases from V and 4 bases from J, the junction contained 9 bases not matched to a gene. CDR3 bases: TGCGCCAGCAGCTCGGGACTAGCAGGGCGAGAGACCCAGTACTTC. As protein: CASSSGLAGRETQYF.

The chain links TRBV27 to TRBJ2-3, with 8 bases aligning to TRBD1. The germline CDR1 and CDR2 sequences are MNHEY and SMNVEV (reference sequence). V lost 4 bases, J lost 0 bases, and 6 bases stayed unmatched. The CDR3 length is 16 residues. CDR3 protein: CASSSRQGTSTDTQYF. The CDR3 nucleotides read TGTGCCAGCAGTTCTCGACAGGGGACTAGCACAGATACGCAGTATTTT.

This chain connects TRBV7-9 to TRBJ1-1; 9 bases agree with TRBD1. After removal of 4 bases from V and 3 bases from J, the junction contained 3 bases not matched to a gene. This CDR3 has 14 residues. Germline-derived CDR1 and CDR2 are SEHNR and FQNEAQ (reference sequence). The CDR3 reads CASSSGQGYTEAFF. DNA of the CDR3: TGTGCCAGCAGCTCGGGACAGGGCTACACTGAAGCTTTCTTT.

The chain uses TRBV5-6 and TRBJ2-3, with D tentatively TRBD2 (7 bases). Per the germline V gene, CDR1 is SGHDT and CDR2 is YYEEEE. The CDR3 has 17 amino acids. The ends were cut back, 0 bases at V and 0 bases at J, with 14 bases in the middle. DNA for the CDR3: TGTGCCAGCAGCTTGGGTTACGGGGGGCCAAGCACAGATACGCAGTATTTT. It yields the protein CASSLGYGGPSTDTQYF.

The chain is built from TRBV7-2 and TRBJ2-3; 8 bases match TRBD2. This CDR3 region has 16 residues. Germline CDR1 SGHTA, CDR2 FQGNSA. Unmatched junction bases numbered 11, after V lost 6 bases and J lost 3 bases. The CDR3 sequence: CASRSGGGGWTDTQYF. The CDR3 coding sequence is TGTGCCAGCAGGTCCGGCGGCGGGGGGTGGACAGATACGCAGTATTTT.

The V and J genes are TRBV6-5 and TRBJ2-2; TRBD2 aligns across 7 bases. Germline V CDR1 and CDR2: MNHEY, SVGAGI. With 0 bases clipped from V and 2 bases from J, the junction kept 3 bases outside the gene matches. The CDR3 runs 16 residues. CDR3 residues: CASSYSPSGNTGELFF. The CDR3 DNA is TGTGCCAGCAGTTACTCCCCTAGCGGTAACACCGGGGAGCTGTTTTTT.

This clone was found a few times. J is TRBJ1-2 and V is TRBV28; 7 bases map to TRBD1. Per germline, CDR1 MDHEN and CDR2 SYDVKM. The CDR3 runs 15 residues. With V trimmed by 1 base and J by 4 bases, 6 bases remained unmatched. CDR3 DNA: TGTGCCAGCAGTTTATCGGGACAGAGATTCTATGGCTACACCTTC. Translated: CASSLSGQRFYGYTF.

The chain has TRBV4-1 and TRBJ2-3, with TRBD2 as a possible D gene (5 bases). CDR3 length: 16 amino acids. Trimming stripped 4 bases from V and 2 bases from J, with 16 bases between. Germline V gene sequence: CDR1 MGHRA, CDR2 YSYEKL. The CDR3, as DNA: TGCGCCAGCAGCCTAAAGGCGGACTTCTACACAGATACGCAGTATTTT. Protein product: CASSLKADFYTDTQYF.

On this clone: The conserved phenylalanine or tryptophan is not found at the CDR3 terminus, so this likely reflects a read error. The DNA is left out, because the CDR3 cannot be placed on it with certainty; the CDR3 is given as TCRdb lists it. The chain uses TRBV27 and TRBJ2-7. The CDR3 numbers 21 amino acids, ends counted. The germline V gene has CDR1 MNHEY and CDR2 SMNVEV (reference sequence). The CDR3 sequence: CASSPRQYLGPGARQYLGPGL.

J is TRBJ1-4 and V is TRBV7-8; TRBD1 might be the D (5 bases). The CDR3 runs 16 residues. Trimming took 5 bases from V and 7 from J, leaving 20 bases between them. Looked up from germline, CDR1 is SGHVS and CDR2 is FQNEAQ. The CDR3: CASSLVRGTVFEKLFF. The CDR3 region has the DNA TGTGCCAGCAGCCTTGTGCGAGGGACGGTATTTGAAAAACTGTTTTTT.

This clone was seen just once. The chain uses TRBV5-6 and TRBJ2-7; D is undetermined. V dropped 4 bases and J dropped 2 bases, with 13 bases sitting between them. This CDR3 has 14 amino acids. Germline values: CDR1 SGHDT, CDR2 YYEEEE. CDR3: CASSPQKTPYEQYF. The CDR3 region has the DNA TGTGCCAGCAGCCCACAGAAAACACCCTACGAGCAGTACTTC.

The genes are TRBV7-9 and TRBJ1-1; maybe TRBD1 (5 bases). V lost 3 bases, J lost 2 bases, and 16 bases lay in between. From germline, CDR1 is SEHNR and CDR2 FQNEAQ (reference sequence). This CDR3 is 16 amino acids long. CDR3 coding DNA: TGTGCCAGCAGCTTGTTTGGGGGACGGGGTAACACTGAAGCTTTCTTT. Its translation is CASSLFGGRGNTEAFF.

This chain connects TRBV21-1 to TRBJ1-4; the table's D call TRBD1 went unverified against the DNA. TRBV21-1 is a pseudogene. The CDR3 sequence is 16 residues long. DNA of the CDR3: TGTGCCAGCAGCAAAAATGTTCCAGGCTCCGATGAAAAACTGTTTTTT. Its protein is CASSKNVPGSDEKLFF.

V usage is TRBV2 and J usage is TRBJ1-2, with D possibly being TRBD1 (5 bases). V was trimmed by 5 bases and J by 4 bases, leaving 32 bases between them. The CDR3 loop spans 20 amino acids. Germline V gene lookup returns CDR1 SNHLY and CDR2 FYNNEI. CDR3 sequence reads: CASSQGRRADLAGPCYGYTF. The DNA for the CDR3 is TGTGCCAGCAGTCAGGGCCGCAGGGCCGATCTCGCAGGTCCGTGCTATGGCTACACCTTC.

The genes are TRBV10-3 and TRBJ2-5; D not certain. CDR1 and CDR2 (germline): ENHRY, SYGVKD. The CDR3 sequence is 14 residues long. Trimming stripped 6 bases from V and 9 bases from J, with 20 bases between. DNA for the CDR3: TGTGCCATCAGCCCGAAGATCACTCAGCCCCCCCAGTACTTC. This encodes CAISPKITQPPQYF.

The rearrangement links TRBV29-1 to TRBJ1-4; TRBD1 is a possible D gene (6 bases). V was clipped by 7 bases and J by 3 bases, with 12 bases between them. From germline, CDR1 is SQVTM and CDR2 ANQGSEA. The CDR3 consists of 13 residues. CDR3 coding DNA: TGCAGCGGGCAGGGGTGGCCTAATGAAAAACTGTTTTTT. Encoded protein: CSGQGWPNEKLFF.

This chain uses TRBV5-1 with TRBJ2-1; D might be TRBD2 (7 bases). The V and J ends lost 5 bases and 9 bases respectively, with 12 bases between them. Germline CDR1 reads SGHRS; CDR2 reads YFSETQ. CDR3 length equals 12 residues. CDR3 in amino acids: CASRIRGGEQFF. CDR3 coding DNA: TGCGCCAGCAGAATTAGGGGGGGTGAGCAGTTCTTC.

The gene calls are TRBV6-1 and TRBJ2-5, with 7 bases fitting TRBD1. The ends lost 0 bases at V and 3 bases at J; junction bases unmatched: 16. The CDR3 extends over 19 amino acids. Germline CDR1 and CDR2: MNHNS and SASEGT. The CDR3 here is CASSEARASRGPREETQYF. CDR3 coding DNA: TGTGCCAGCAGTGAAGCGCGGGCCTCGAGGGGGCCGAGGGAAGAGACCCAGTACTTC.

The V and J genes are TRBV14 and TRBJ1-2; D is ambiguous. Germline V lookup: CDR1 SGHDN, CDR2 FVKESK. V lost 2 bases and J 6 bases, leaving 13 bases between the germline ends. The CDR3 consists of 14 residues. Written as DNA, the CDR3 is TGTGCCAGCAGCCAAAAGGACCTACTGAATGGCTACACCTTC. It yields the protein CASSQKDLLNGYTF.

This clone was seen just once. CDR3 residues: CASSLQRGGGAIQEQFF. CDR3 DNA: TGTGCCAGCAGCCTACAACGGGGCGGGGGGGCAATACAGGAGCAGTTCTTC. The chain is built from TRBV6-4 and TRBJ2-1, with 9 bases aligning to TRBD2. CDR1 and CDR2 from the germline V gene are MRHNA and SNTAGT. The CDR3 runs 17 residues. V lost 6 bases to trimming and J lost 10 bases; unmatched junction nucleotides: 19.

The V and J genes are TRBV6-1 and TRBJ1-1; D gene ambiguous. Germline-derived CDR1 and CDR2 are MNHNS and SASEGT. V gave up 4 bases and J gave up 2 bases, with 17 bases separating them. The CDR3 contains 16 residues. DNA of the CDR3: TGTGCCAGCAGTGTCGGACCATCTGGGGATAACACTGAAGCTTTCTTT. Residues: CASSVGPSGDNTEAFF.

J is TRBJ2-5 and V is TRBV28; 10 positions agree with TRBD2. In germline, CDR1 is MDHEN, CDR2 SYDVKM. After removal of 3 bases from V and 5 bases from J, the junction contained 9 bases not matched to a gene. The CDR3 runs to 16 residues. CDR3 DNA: TGTGCCAGCAGTTTCCACGCTAGCGGGAGATGGGAGACCCAGTACTTC. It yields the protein CASSFHASGRWETQYF.

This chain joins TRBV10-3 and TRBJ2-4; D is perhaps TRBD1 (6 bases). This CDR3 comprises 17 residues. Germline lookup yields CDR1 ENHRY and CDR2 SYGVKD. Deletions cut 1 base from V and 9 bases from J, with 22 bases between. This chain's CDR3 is CAISEYPTGPGDSIQYF. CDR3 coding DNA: TGTGCCATCAGTGAGTACCCGACAGGTCCCGGCGACAGCATTCAGTACTTC.